Shown below are 23 T cell receptor beta chains from a single sample sequenced in a study of blood T cell repertoires in COVID-19. TCRdb's copy holds only in-frame clones and misses some; the assay was immunoSEQ multiplex PCR. Of roughly 230,000 clones in the sample, 90% are singletons; the top ten hold around 2.3%. The source material was peripheral blood. These receptors were collected from a woman aged 55-75 years with COVID-19, enrolled during active disease.

The V gene is TRBV14, the J gene TRBJ1-1; D remains unclear. Per the germline V gene, CDR1 is SGHDN and CDR2 is FVKESK. The CDR3 covers 13 residues. V lost 3 bases and J lost 0, with 5 bases in between. CDR3 DNA sequence: TGTGCCAGCAGCCATGTTATGAACACTGAAGCTTTCTTT. Residues: CASSHVMNTEAFF.

This chain joins TRBV4-3 and TRBJ2-3; D remains unclear. CDR1 and CDR2 from the germline V gene are LGHNA and YSLEER. This CDR3 spans 13 amino acids. V was pared by 0 bases and J by 14 bases, with 15 bases between. The CDR3 region is CASSQDRQTPTYF. CDR3 nucleotide sequence: TGCGCCAGCAGCCAAGATCGACAAACCCCAACGTATTTT.

The chain recombines TRBV3-1 (or the pseudogene TRBV3-2) with TRBJ2-1; 12 nucleotides match TRBD2. There are 16 residues in the CDR3. The germline V gene has CDR1 LGHDT and CDR2 YNNKEL (reference sequence). The V gene end was trimmed by 4 bases and the J gene end by 6 bases; junction bases not matched to a gene: 7. This CDR3 reads CASSLPGLAGPNEQFF. The CDR3 DNA reads as TGTGCCAGCAGCCTCCCCGGACTAGCGGGGCCCAATGAGCAGTTCTTC.

V and J are TRBV5-6 and TRBJ1-2, with D possibly TRBD1 on 6 matching bases. Germline V gives CDR1 SGHDT, CDR2 YYEEEE. The CDR3 contains 15 residues. V was clipped by 4 bases and J by 4 bases, with 17 bases between them. CDR3 DNA sequence: TGTGCCAGCAGCCTCCCAGGGGAGAAGGGCTATGGCTACACCTTC. It yields the protein CASSLPGEKGYGYTF.

The V and J genes are TRBV6-6 and TRBJ1-4; D gene ambiguous. V lost 2 bases, J lost 8 bases, and 12 bases lay in between. This CDR3 region has 14 residues. CDR1 is MNHNY, CDR2 SVGAGI, per germline (reference sequence). The CDR3 loop is CASSYPRGGEKLFF. In nucleotides, the CDR3 is TGTGCCAGCAGTTACCCCCGAGGTGGGGAAAAACTGTTTTTT.

The chain joins TRBV7-8 to TRBJ1-1; D remains ambiguous. This CDR3 spans 14 amino acids. The V end lost 4 bases, the J end lost 11 bases, and 20 bases lay between the germline ends. Per the germline V gene, CDR1 is SGHVS and CDR2 is FQNEAQ. The chain's CDR3 is CASSSNRESKRAFF. CDR3 DNA: TGTGCCAGCAGCTCCAACCGGGAGTCAAAAAGGGCTTTCTTT.

The chain recombines TRBV7-9 with TRBJ2-7; D gene ambiguous. Per germline, CDR1 SEHNR and CDR2 FQNEAQ (reference sequence). V was pared by 1 base and J by 2 bases, with 6 bases between. The CDR3 has 13 amino acids. The CDR3 DNA reads TGTGCCAGCAGCTTAGAACTGACCTACGAGCAGTACTTC. This gives the protein CASSLELTYEQYF.

The DNA for the CDR3 is TGTGCCAGTAGTATTGGGGACAGACTAAATGAAAAACTGTTTTTT. Its protein product is CASSIGDRLNEKLFF. The chain carries TRBV19 and TRBJ1-4, with TRBD1 matching over 7 bases. V was pared by 3 bases and J by 5 bases, with 6 bases of the junction left unmatched. Germline V lookup: CDR1 LNHDA, CDR2 SQIVND (reference sequence). This CDR3 has 15 amino acids. The whole variable domain, remainder taken from reference TRBV19 and TRBJ1-4, is DGGITQSPKYLFRKEGQNVTLSCEQNLNHDAMYWYRQDPGQGLRLIYYSQIVNDFQKGDIAEGYSVSREKKESFPLTVTSAQKNPTAFYLCASSIGDRLNEKLFFGSGTQLSVL.

Worth noting for this clone: Other DNA sequences in the same sample also yield this CDR3. The V gene is TRBV6-5, the J gene TRBJ1-5; TRBD1 might be the D (6 bases). V was trimmed by 5 bases and J by 4 bases, leaving 9 bases between them. CDR3 length equals 13 residues. CDR1 and CDR2 (germline): MNHEY, SVGAGI. The CDR3 region is CASSPDRNQPQHF. CDR3 coding DNA: TGTGCCAGCAGTCCCGACAGGAATCAGCCCCAGCATTTT.

This chain connects TRBV27 to TRBJ2-1, with 7 bases matching TRBD2. With V trimmed by 4 bases and J by 5 bases, 11 bases remained unmatched. Germline V gene data show CDR1 as MNHEY and CDR2 as SMNVEV (reference sequence). The CDR3 totals 16 residues. In DNA, the CDR3 is TGTGCCAGCAGTTGGATGGGGGGGAGCCCCGACAATGAGCAGTTCTTC. It codes for CASSWMGGSPDNEQFF.

The J gene is TRBJ2-5, the V gene TRBV7-2; maybe TRBD1 (6 bases). The length of the CDR3 is 14 residues. Germline V gives CDR1 SGHTA, CDR2 FQGNSA. Trimming left V 7 bases short and J 5 bases short, with 17 bases between. In nucleotides, the CDR3 is TGTGCCAGCACCCCGAGTGGCAGGGGCGAGACCCAGTACTTC. The encoded protein is CASTPSGRGETQYF.

The chain joins TRBV4-1 to TRBJ1-2; 9 bases line up with TRBD1. The CDR3 is 17 residues long. The germline gives CDR1 MGHRA, CDR2 YSYEKL. V lost 0 bases to trimming and J lost 4 bases; unmatched junction nucleotides: 9. CDR3 sequence reads: CASSQERDRALIYGYTF. CDR3 sequence (DNA): TGCGCCAGCAGCCAAGAGAGGGACAGGGCACTAATCTATGGCTACACCTTC.

The chain is built from TRBV7-2 and TRBJ1-2; D perhaps matches TRBD1 (6 bases). CDR1 and CDR2 (germline): SGHTA, FQGNSA. V lost 5 bases to trimming and J lost 1 base, with 11 bases between them. This CDR3 has 14 residues. In DNA form, the CDR3 reads TGTGCCAGCAGCCGGACAGCGGATAACTATGGCTACACCTTC. It yields the protein CASSRTADNYGYTF.

This clone was observed a single time. V is TRBV11-2 and J is TRBJ1-2; 8 bases are a match to TRBD1. The V segment lost 5 bases and the J segment 8 bases; nucleotides outside the gene matches: 10. The CDR3 is 14 amino acids. Per germline, CDR1 SGHAT and CDR2 FQNNGV. The CDR3 DNA sequence: TGTGCCAGCAGCACAATGACAGGGGATTTGGGCTACACCTTC. The encoded protein is CASSTMTGDLGYTF. Full variable domain (outside the CDR3, taken from reference TRBV11-2 and TRBJ1-2): EAGVAQSPRYKIIEKRQSVAFWCNPISGHATLYWYQQILGQGPKLLIQFQNNGVVDDSQLPKDRFSAERLKGVDSTLKIQPAKLEDSAVYLCASSTMTGDLGYTFGSGTRLTVV.

The V call is TRBV27, the J call TRBJ2-7, with 8 bases aligning to TRBD1. This CDR3 is built from 13 residues. V dropped 8 bases and J dropped 3; count of bases not matched to a gene: 6. The V gene's germline CDR1 is MNHEY and CDR2 SMNVEV (reference sequence). In DNA, the CDR3 is TGTGCCAGCCAGGGGGCTTTTGACTACGAGCAGTACTTC. Protein: CASQGAFDYEQYF.

Only a few counts were recorded for this clone. The rearrangement uses TRBV12-5 and TRBJ1-1; D is unresolved. This CDR3 has 13 amino acids. V was shortened by 2 bases and J by 4 bases, with 8 bases between the two germline ends. Germline loops: CDR1 LGHNT, CDR2 FRNRAP. CDR3 sequence: CASGLTGGTEAFF. CDR3 nucleotides: TGTGCTAGTGGTTTGACTGGTGGCACTGAAGCTTTCTTT. The full variable domain, with the rest looked up from reference TRBV12-5 and TRBJ1-1, is DARVTQTPRHKVTEMGQEVTMRCQPILGHNTVFWYRQTMMQGLELLAYFRNRAPLDDSGMPKDRFSAEMPDATLATLKIQPSEPRDSAVYFCASGLTGGTEAFFGQGTRLTVV.

The chain combines TRBV6-5 with TRBJ1-1, with D tentatively TRBD1 (6 bases). V shed 6 bases and J shed 6 bases, with 17 bases lying between them. The CDR3 length is 14 residues. Germline CDR1 is MNHEY and CDR2 is SVGAGI. CDR3 residues: CASRAGAPFSEAFF. The CDR3 DNA is TGTGCCAGCAGGGCGGGGGCCCCTTTCTCTGAAGCTTTCTTT.

This clone was seen a single time. This sequence joins TRBV18 and TRBJ1-3; D not certain. The V end was cut by 5 bases, the J end by 0 bases, with 14 bases between. Germline CDR1 KGHSH, CDR2 LQKENI. This CDR3 spans 16 amino acids. The CDR3 loop is CASSADGLSSGNTIYF. The CDR3 coding sequence is TGTGCCAGCTCAGCCGACGGACTGAGCTCTGGAAACACCATATATTTT. Combining the CDR3 with reference TRBV18 and TRBJ1-3 gives the whole variable domain NAGVMQNPRHLVRRRGQEARLRCSPMKGHSHVYWYRQLPEEGLKFMVYLQKENIIDESGMPKERFSAEFPKEGPSILRIQQVVRGDSAAYFCASSADGLSSGNTIYFGEGSWLTVV.

This clone was seen a few times. The gene calls are TRBV6-6 and TRBJ1-1; possible D gene TRBD1, 5 bases. Trimming stripped 6 bases from V and 1 base from J, with 15 bases between. The CDR3 covers 15 residues. Germline-derived CDR1 and CDR2 are MNHNY and SVGAGI (reference sequence). The chain's CDR3 is CASSEGRGPNTEAFF. In DNA, the CDR3 is TGTGCCAGCAGCGAAGGTAGGGGTCCGAACACTGAAGCTTTCTTT.

A word on this clone: At the DNA level, this CDR3 is encoded by other sequences in the same sample as well. The chain carries TRBV19 and TRBJ1-4, with TRBD1 matching over 7 bases. Germline V lookup: CDR1 LNHDA, CDR2 SQIVND (reference sequence). The CDR3 runs to 15 residues. The trim removed 4 bases at V and 3 bases at J, leaving 5 bases unmatched. The DNA for the CDR3 is TGTGCCAGTAGTACCAACAGGGGATCTAATGAAAAACTGTTTTTT. Protein product: CASSTNRGSNEKLFF.

The CDR3 bases are TGTGCCAGCAGCTTAGCGAGGACTAGCGGGGGGGCCCGGGAGACCCAGTACTTC. Amino acid sequence: CASSLARTSGGARETQYF. This chain joins TRBV7-7 and TRBJ2-5; 15 bases align to TRBD2. The CDR3 consists of 18 residues. Germline values: CDR1 SSHAT, CDR2 FNYEAQ (reference sequence). The trim removed 0 bases at V and 5 bases at J, leaving 7 bases unmatched.

The chain is built from TRBV11-2 and TRBJ1-6; D is unresolved. The CDR3 runs 16 residues. Trimming pared 3 bases from V and 3 bases from J, leaving 12 bases between. CDR1 SGHAT and CDR2 FQNNGV come from the germline V gene. CDR3 DNA sequence: TGTGCCAGCAGCTTGCCCGGCGGAAACTATAATTCACCCCTCCACTTT. Protein sequence: CASSLPGGNYNSPLHF.

DNA of the CDR3: TGTGCCAGCAGTGAAGCGTCCGGGACAGGGGTAGGGAATGAAAAACTGTTTTTT. Its translation: CASSEASGTGVGNEKLFF. The chain uses TRBV6-1 and TRBJ1-4; 10 bases map to TRBD1. Trimming took 0 bases from V and 5 from J; bases not matched to a gene: 9. In germline, CDR1 is MNHNS, CDR2 SASEGT. The CDR3 covers 18 residues.